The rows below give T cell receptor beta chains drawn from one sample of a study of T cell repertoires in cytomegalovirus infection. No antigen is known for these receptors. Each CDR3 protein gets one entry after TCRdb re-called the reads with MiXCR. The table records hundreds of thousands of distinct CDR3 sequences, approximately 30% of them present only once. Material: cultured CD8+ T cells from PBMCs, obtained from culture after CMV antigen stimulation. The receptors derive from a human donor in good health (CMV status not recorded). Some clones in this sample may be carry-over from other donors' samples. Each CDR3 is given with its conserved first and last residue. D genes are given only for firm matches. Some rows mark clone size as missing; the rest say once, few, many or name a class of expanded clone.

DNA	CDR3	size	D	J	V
TGTGCCAGTAGGGACAGGGGGAGCTCTGGGGCCAACGTCCTGACTTTC	CASRDRGSSGANVLTF	.	TRBD1	TRBJ2-6	TRBV19
TGCAGCGCCTCAAGGGGGGCACCCTCCTATGGCTACACCTTC	CSASRGAPSYGYTF	.	.	TRBJ1-2	TRBV29-1
TGTGCCATCCTCACCCCGACAGGGAATCAGCCCCAGCATTTT	CAILTPTGNQPQHF	.	TRBD1	TRBJ1-5	TRBV10-3
TGTGCCAGCAGTCCTCCCCAGGGGGCAACGACTGAAGCTTTCTTT	CASSPPQGATTEAFF	once	TRBD1	TRBJ1-1	TRBV27
TGTGCCAGCAGTTTTTATGGTTACAATGAGCAGTTCTTC	CASSFYGYNEQFF	few	.	TRBJ2-1	TRBV27
TGTGCCAGCAGTCCGACACCGGGCCCTGTTGGCTACACCTTC	CASSPTPGPVGYTF	.	.	TRBJ1-2	TRBV6-5
TGTGCCAGCAGTGGGAGACAGGGGCGAAATGGCTACACCTTC	CASSGRQGRNGYTF	once	TRBD1	TRBJ1-2	TRBV25-1
TGCGCCAGCATGAGGCACCGCGCGAACACCGGGGAGCTGTTTTTT	CASMRHRANTGELFF	.	.	TRBJ2-2	TRBV5-1
TGTGCCAGCAGTTTACTTGGGTTCGGGGCTGGGGCCAACGTCCTGACTTTC	CASSLLGFGAGANVLTF	few	.	TRBJ2-6	TRBV27
TGTGCCAGCGGGGGGTCCCACACAGATACGCAGTATTTT	CASGGSHTDTQYF	.	.	TRBJ2-3	TRBV6-1
TGTGCCAGCAGTTTCGCAGGGACCTACGAGCAGTACTTC	CASSFAGTYEQYF	.	.	TRBJ2-7	TRBV28
TGTGCCAGCAGTTTGCCCGGGACTCGCTACGAGCAGTACTTC	CASSLPGTRYEQYF	few	.	TRBJ2-7	TRBV27
TGTGCCAGCAGGCGGGAGGCAGGCTGGCATCAGCCCCAGCATTTT	CASRREAGWHQPQHF	.	.	TRBJ1-5	TRBV28
TGTGCCAGCAGTTTAACACAGGGGATAGGCGGCTACACCTTC	CASSLTQGIGGYTF	.	TRBD1	TRBJ1-2	TRBV27